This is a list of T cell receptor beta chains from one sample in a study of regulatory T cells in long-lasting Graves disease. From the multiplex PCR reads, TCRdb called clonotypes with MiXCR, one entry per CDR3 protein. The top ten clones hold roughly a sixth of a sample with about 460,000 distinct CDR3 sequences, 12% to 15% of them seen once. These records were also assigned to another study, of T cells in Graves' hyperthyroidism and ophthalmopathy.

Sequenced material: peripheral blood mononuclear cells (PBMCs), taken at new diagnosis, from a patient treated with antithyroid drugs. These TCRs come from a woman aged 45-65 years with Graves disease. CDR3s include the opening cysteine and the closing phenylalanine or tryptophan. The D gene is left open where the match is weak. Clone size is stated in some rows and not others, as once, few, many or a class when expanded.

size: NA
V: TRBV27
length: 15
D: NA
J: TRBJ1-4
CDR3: CASSFAEGGNEKLFF
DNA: TGTGCCAGCAGTTTTGCGGAAGGTGGGAATGAAAAACTGTTTTTT

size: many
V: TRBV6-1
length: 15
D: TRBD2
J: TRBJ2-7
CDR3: CASSATSGNNYEQYF
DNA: TGTGCCAGCAGTGCGACTAGCGGGAACAACTACGAGCAGTACTTC

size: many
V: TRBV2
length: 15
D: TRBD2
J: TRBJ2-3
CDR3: CASSDGAGGTDTQYF
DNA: TGTGCCAGCAGTGACGGGGCGGGAGGCACAGATACGCAGTATTTT

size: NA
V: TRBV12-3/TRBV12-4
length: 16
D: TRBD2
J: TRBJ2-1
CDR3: CATSHLAGRSYNEQFF
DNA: TGTGCCACCTCACATCTAGCGGGACGCTCCTACAATGAGCAGTTCTTC

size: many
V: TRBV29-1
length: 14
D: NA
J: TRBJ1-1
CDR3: CSVTPMGMNTEAFF
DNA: TGCAGCGTTACCCCAATGGGAATGAACACTGAAGCTTTCTTT

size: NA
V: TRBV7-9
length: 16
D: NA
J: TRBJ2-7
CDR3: CASSLESDRDYYEQYF
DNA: TGTGCCAGCAGCTTAGAGAGTGACAGGGACTACTACGAGCAGTACTTC

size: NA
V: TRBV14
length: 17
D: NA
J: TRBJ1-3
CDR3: CASSLGFLRLSGNTIYF
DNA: TGTGCCAGCAGCCTGGGATTCCTGAGACTCTCTGGAAACACCATATATTTT

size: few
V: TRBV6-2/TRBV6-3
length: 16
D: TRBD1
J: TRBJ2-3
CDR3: CASSYRQGLGTDTQYF
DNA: TGTGCCAGCAGTTACCGACAGGGGCTTGGGACAGATACGCAGTATTTT

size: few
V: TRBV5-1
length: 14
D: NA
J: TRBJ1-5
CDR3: CASSLAASNQPQHF
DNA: TGCGCCAGCAGCTTGGCGGCAAGCAATCAGCCCCAGCATTTT

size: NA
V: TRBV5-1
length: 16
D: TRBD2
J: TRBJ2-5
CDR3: CASSLQVLAGQETQYF
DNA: TGCGCCAGCAGCTTGCAGGTGCTAGCGGGCCAAGAGACCCAGTACTTC

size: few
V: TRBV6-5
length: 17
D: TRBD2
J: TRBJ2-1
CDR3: CASSDSTSGRLYNEQFF
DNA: TGTGCCAGCAGTGACTCGACTAGCGGGAGGCTATACAATGAGCAGTTCTTC

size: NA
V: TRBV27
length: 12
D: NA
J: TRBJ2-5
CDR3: CASILGVWTQYF
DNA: TGTGCCAGCATACTGGGGGTATGGACCCAGTACTTC

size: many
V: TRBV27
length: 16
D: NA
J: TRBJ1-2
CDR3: CASSFRPRHGLGGYTF
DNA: TGTGCCAGCAGTTTCAGGCCGCGACATGGGCTGGGTGGCTACACCTTC

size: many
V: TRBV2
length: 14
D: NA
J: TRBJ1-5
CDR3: CASSGGSGGQPQHF
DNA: TGTGCCAGCAGTGGTGGCAGTGGGGGTCAGCCCCAGCATTTT

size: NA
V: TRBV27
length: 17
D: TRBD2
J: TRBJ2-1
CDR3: CASSLSIRTSSYNEQFF
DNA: TGTGCCAGCAGTTTATCGATTAGGACTAGCTCCTACAATGAGCAGTTCTTC

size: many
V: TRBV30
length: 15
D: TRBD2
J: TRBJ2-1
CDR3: CAWSVRLAGGNEQFF
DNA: TGTGCCTGGAGTGTACGTCTAGCGGGAGGCAATGAGCAGTTCTTC

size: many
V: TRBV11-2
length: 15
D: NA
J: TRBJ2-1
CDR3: CASSPGSAASNEQFF
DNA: TGTGCCAGCAGCCCTGGATCGGCGGCCAGCAATGAGCAGTTCTTC

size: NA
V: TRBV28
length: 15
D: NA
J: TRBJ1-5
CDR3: CASGRKSLRLTGQHF
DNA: TGTGCCAGCGGGCGGAAAAGCCTCAGGCTAACTGGCCAGCATTTT

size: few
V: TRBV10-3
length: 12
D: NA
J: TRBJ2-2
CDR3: CAISPHFGELFF
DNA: TGTGCCATCAGCCCTCATTTCGGGGAGCTGTTTTTT

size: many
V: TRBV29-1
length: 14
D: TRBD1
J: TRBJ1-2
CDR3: CSVLGTAANYGYTF
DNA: TGCAGCGTCCTAGGGACAGCCGCTAACTATGGCTACACCTTC

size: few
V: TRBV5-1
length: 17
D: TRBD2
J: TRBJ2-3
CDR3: CASSASGTSAGTDTQYF
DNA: TGCGCCAGCAGCGCCTCCGGGACTAGCGCGGGGACAGATACGCAGTATTTT

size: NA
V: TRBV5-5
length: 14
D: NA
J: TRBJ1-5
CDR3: CASNRDFSNQPQHF
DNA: TGTGCCAGCAACAGGGACTTTAGCAATCAGCCCCAGCATTTT

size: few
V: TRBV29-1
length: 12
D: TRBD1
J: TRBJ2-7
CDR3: CSATKQGLEQYF
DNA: TGCAGCGCGACGAAACAGGGGCTCGAGCAGTACTTC

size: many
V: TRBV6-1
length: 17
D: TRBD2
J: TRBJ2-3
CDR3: CASSAQVLAGGEDTQYF
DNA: TGTGCCAGCAGTGCCCAGGTACTAGCGGGAGGAGAAGATACGCAGTATTTT

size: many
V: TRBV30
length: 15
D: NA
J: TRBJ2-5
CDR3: CAWSSRTWYQETQYF
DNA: TGTGCCTGGAGTTCGCGAACCTGGTACCAAGAGACCCAGTACTTC

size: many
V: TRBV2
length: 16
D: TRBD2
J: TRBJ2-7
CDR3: CASSDLASGIPYEQYF
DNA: TGTGCCAGCAGTGACCTGGCTAGCGGGATACCCTACGAGCAGTACTTC

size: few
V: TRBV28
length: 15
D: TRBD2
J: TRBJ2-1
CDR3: CASRESGSSYNEQFF
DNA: TGTGCCAGCAGAGAGAGCGGGAGCTCCTACAATGAGCAGTTCTTC

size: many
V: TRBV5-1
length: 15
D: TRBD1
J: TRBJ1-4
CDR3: CASSLRWDRNEKLFF
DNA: TGCGCCAGCAGCTTGCGCTGGGACAGGAATGAAAAACTGTTTTTT

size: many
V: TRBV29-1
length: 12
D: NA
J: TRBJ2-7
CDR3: CSASVERREQYF
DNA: TGCAGCGCCTCGGTCGAACGGAGGGAGCAGTACTTC

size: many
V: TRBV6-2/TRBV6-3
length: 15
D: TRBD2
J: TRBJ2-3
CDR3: CASSYSGLASDTQYF
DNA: TGTGCCAGCAGTTACTCGGGACTAGCGTCAGATACGCAGTATTTT

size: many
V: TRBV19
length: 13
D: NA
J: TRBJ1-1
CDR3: CASSQRGEAEAFF
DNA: TGTGCCAGTAGTCAACGGGGAGAAGCTGAAGCTTTCTTT

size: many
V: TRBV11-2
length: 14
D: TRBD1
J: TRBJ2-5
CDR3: CASSLDRGRETQYF
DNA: TGTGCCAGCAGCTTAGACAGGGGGCGGGAGACCCAGTACTTC

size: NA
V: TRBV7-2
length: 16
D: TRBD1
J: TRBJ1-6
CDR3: CASSSQGALDNSPLHF
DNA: TGTGCCAGCAGCTCACAGGGGGCATTGGATAATTCACCCCTCCACTTT

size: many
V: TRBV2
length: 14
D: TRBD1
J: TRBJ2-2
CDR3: CASWTGGYTGELFF
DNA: TGTGCCAGCTGGACAGGGGGCTACACCGGGGAGCTGTTTTTT

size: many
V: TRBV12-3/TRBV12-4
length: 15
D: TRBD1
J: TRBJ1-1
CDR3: CASSLPQGADTEAFF
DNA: TGTGCCAGCAGTTTACCCCAGGGGGCTGACACTGAAGCTTTCTTT

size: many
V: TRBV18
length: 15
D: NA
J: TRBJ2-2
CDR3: CASSQRESNTGELFF
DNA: TGTGCCAGCTCACAACGGGAGTCGAACACCGGGGAGCTGTTTTTT

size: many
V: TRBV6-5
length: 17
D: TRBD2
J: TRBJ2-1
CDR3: CASSSLTSGRAGRVQFF
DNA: TGTGCCAGCAGTTCCCTCACTAGCGGGAGGGCAGGACGGGTGCAGTTCTTC

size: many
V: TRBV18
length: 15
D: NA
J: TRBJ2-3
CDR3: CASSPRTGTTDTQYF
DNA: TGTGCCAGCTCACCAAGAACGGGGACCACAGATACGCAGTATTTT

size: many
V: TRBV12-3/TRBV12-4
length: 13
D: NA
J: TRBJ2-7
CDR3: CASSPPAVGEQYF
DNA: TGTGCCAGCAGTCCCCCGGCAGTTGGCGAGCAGTACTTC

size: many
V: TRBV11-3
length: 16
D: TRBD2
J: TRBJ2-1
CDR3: CASSSSGRAWDNEQFF
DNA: TGTGCCAGCAGCTCTAGCGGGAGGGCCTGGGACAATGAGCAGTTCTTC

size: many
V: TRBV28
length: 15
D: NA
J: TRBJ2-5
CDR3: CASTQTWGERETQYF
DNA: TGTGCCAGCACGCAGACATGGGGGGAGAGGGAGACCCAGTACTTC

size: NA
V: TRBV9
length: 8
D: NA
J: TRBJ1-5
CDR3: CALAPQHF
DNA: TGTGCCCTCGCGCCCCAGCATTTT

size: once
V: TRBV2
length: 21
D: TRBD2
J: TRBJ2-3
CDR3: CASSLSVWEPGLAGTADTQYF
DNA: TGTGCCAGCAGCCTATCCGTTTGGGAACCGGGACTAGCGGGAACTGCAGATACGCAGTATTTT

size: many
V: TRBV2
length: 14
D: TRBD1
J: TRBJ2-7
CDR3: CASSSDRDSYEQYF
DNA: TGTGCCAGCAGTTCGGACAGGGACTCCTACGAGCAGTACTTC

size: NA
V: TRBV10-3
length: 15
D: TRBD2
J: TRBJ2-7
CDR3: CAIRFGLAGDYEQYF
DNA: TGTGCCATCAGGTTTGGACTAGCGGGAGACTACGAGCAGTACTTC

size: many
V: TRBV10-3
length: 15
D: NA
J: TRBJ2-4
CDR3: CATLAEEGPKDIQYF
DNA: TGTGCCACCCTGGCCGAGGAGGGGCCGAAGGACATTCAGTACTTC

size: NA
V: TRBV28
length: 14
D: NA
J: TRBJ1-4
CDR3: CASSLSQGSEKLFF
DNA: TGTGCCAGCAGTTTATCTCAAGGTAGTGAAAAACTGTTTTTT

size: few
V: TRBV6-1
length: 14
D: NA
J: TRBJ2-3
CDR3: CASSQGLLADTQYF
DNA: TGTGCCAGCAGTCAGGGACTCCTCGCAGATACGCAGTATTTT

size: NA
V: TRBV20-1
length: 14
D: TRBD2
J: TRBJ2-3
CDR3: CSARLAGVADTQYF
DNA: TGCAGTGCCAGACTAGCGGGGGTCGCAGATACGCAGTATTTT

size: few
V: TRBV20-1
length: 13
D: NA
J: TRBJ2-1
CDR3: CSVMIGSYNEQFF
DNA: TGCAGTGTTATGATCGGCAGCTACAATGAGCAGTTCTTC

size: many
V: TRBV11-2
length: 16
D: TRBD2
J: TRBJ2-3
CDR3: CASSFRLAGGTDTQYF
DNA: TGTGCCAGCAGCTTCCGACTAGCGGGAGGCACAGATACGCAGTATTTT

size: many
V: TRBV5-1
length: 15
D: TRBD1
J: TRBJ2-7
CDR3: CASSLTGQGPYEQYF
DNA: TGCGCCAGCAGCTTGACCGGACAGGGTCCCTACGAGCAGTACTTC

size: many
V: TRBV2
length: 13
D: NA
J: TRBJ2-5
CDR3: CASTGISQETQYF
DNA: TGTGCCAGCACGGGGATTAGCCAAGAGACCCAGTACTTC

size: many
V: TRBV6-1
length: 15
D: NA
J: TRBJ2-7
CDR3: CASSVTTGGQGEQYF
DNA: TGTGCCAGCAGTGTAACCACAGGCGGACAAGGCGAGCAGTACTTC

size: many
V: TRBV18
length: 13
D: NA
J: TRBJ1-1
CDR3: CASSPTANTEAFF
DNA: TGTGCCAGCTCACCGACAGCGAACACTGAAGCTTTCTTT

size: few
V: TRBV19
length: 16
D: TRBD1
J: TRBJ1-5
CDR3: CASSAETGSSNQPQHF
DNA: TGTGCCAGTAGTGCTGAGACAGGGTCCAGCAATCAGCCCCAGCATTTT

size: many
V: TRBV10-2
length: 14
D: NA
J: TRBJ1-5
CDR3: CASRDTISNQPQHF
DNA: TGCGCCAGCAGGGACACCATCAGCAATCAGCCCCAGCATTTT

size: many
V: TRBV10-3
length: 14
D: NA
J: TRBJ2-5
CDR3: CAISDLGGKETQYF
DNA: TGTGCCATCAGTGATCTTGGGGGCAAAGAGACCCAGTACTTC

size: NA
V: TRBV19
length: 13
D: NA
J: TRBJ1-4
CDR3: CASSIWGNEKLFF
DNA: TGTGCCAGTAGTATTTGGGGTAATGAAAAACTGTTTTTT

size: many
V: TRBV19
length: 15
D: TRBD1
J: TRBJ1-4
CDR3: CATRTGPATNEKLFF
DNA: TGTGCCACCAGGACAGGGCCTGCAACTAATGAAAAACTGTTTTTT